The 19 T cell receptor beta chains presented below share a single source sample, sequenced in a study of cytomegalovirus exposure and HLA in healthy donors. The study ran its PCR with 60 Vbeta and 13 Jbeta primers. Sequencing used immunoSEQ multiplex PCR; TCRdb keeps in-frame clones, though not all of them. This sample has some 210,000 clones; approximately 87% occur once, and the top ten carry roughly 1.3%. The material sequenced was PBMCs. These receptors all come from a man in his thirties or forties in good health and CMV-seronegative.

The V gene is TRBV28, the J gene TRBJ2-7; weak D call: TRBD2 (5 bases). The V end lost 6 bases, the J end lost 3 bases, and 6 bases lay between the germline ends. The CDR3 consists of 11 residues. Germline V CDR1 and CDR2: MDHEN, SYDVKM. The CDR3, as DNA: TGTGCCAGCAGCCGGGACTACGAGCAGTACTTC. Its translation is CASSRDYEQYF.

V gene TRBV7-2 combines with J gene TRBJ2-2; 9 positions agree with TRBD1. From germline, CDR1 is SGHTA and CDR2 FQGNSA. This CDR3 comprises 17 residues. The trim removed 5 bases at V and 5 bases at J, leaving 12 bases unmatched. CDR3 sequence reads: CASSLGGGTGWTGELFF. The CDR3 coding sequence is TGTGCCAGCAGCCTAGGAGGCGGGACAGGGTGGACCGGGGAGCTGTTTTTT.

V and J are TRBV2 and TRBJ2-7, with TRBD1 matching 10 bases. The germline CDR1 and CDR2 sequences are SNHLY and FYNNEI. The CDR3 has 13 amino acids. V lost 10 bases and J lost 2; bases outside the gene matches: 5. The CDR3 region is CAISGTGAYEQYF. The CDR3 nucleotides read TGTGCCATCTCCGGGACAGGGGCCTACGAGCAGTACTTC.

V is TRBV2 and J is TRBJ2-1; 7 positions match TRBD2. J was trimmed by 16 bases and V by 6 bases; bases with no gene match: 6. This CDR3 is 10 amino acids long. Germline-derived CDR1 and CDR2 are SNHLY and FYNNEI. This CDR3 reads CASSQAGLFF. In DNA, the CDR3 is TGTGCCAGCAGCCAAGCGGGACTTTTCTTC.

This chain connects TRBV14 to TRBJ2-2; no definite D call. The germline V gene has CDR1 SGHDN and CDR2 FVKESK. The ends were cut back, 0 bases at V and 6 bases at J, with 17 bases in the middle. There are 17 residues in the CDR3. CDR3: CASSQERRSGYAGELFF. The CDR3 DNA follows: TGTGCCAGCAGCCAAGAGCGTCGGTCAGGTTACGCCGGGGAGCTGTTTTTT.

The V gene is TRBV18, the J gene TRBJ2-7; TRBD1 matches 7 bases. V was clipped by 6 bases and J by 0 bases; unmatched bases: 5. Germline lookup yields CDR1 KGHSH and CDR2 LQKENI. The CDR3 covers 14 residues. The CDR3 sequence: CASSPGQSSYEQYF. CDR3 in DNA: TGTGCCAGCTCGCCGGGACAGAGCTCCTACGAGCAGTACTTC.

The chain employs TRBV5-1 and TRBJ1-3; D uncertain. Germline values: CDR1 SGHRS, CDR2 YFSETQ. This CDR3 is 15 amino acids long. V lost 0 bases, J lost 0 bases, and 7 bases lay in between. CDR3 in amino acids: CASSLDIPSGNTIYF. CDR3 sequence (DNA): TGCGCCAGCAGCTTGGACATTCCCTCTGGAAACACCATATATTTT.

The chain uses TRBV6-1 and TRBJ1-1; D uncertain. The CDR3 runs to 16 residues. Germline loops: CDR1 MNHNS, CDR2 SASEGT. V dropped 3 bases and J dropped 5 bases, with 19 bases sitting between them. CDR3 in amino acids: CASSEPGHPGGTEAFF. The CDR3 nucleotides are TGTGCCAGCAGTGAGCCGGGCCACCCCGGAGGAACTGAAGCTTTCTTT.

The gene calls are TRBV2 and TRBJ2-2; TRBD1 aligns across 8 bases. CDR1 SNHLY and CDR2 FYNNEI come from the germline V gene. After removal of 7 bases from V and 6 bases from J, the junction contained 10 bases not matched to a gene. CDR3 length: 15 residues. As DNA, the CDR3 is TGTGCCAGCAAGCCAGGGGGCGTTTCTCCCGGGGAGCTGTTTTTT. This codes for CASKPGGVSPGELFF.

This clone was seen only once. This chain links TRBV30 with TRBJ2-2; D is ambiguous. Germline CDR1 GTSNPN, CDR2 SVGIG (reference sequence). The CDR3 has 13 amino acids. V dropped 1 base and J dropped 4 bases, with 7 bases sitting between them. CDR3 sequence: CAWSGRGTGELFF. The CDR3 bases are TGTGCCTGGAGTGGTCGAGGCACCGGGGAGCTGTTTTTT.

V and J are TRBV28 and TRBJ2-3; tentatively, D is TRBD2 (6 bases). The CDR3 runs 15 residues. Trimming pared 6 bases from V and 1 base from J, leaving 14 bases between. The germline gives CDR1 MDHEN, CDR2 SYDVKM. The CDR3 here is CASRGVPGGTDTQYF. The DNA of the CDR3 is TGTGCCAGCAGAGGGGTCCCGGGGGGCACAGATACGCAGTATTTT.

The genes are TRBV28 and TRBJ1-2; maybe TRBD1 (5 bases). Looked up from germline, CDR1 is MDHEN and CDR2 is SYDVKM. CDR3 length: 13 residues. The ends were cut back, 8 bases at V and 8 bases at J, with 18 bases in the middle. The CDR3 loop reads CASRPQGAGGYTF. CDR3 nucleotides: TGTGCCAGCCGGCCGCAGGGCGCTGGAGGCTACACCTTC.

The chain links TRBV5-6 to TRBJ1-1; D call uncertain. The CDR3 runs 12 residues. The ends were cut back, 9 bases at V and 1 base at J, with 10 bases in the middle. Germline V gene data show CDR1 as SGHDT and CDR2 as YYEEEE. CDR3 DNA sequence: TGTGCCACCAAACGGGAGAACACTGAAGCTTTCTTT. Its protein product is CATKRENTEAFF. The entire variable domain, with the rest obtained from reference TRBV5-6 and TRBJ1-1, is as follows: DAGVTQSPTHLIKTRGQQVTLRCSPKSGHDTVSWYQQALGQGPQFIFQYYEEEERQRGNFPDRFSGHQFPNYSSELNVNALLLGDSALYLCATKRENTEAFFGQGTRLTVV.

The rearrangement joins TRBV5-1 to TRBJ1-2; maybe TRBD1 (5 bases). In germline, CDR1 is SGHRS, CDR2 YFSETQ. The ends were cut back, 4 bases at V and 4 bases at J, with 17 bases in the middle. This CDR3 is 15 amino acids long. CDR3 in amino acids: CASSASTGGGYGYTF. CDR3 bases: TGCGCCAGCAGCGCCTCTACGGGGGGGGGCTATGGCTACACCTTC.

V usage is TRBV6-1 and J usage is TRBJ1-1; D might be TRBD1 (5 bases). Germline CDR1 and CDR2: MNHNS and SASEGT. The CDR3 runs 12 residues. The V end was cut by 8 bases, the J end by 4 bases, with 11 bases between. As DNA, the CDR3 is TGTGCCAGCCTGGGGGGAATCACTGAAGCTTTCTTT. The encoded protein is CASLGGITEAFF.

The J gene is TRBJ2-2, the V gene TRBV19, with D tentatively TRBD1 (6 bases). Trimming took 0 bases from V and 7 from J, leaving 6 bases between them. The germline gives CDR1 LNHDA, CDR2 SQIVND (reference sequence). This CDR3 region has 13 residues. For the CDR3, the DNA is TGTGCCAGTAGTATAGAGACAGGCGGGGAGCTGTTTTTT. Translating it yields CASSIETGGELFF.

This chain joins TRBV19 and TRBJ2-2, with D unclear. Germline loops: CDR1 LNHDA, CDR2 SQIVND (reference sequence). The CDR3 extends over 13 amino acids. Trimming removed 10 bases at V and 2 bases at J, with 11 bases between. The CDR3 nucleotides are TGTGCCATCGAGGTTTTTAACACCGGGGAGCTGTTTTTT. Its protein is CAIEVFNTGELFF.

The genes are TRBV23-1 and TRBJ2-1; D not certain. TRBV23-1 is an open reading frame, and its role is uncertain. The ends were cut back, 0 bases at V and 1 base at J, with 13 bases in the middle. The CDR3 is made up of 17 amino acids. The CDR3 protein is CASSQSERRRSYNEQFF. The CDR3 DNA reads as TGCGCCAGCAGTCAATCAGAACGGAGAAGATCCTACAATGAGCAGTTCTTC.

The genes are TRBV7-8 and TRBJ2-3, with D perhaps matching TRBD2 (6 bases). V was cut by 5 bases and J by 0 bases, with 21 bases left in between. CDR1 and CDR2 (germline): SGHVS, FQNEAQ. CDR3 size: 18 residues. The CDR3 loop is CASSPYLPGTDSTDTQYF. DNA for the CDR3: TGTGCCAGCAGCCCCTACCTCCCCGGGACTGACAGCACAGATACGCAGTATTTT. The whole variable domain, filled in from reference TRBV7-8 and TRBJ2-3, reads GAGVSQSPRYKVAKRGQDVALRCDPISGHVSLFWYQQALGQGPEFLTYFQNEAQLDKSGLPSDRFFAERPEGSVSTLKIQRTQQEDSAVYLCASSPYLPGTDSTDTQYFGPGTRLTVL.